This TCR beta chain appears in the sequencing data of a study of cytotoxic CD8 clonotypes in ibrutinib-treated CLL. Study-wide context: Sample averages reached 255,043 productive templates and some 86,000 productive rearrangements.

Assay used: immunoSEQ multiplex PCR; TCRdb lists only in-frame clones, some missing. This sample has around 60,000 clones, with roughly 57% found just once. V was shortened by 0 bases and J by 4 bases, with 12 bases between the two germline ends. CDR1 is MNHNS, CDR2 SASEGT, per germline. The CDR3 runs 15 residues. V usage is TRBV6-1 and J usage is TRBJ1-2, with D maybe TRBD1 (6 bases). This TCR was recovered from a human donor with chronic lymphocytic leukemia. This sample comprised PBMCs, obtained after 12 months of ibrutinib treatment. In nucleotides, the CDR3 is TGTGCCAGCAGTGAAGCCCCCGGAGGGGGCTATGGCTACACCTTC. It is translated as CASSEAPGGGYGYTF.